This T cell receptor (beta chain) was documented in a study of cytomegalovirus exposure and HLA in healthy donors. CDR1 is GTSNPN and CDR2 is SVGIG in the germline V gene (reference sequence). The CDR3 spans 13 residues. V lost 8 bases and J lost 0, with 10 bases in between. The study ran its PCR with 60 Vbeta and 13 Jbeta primers. Sequenced by immunoSEQ multiplex PCR; TCRdb stores in-frame clones only, minus some. Of about 140,000 clones listed, approximately 82% are singletons. Whole-study findings and limits: Sequencing likely generated an artifact that appeared as a cluster of highly shared sequence variants.

On this clone itself: As yet, its antigen is unknown.

The sequenced sample was PBMCs. The rearrangement uses TRBV30 and TRBJ2-2, with D possibly matching TRBD2 (6 bases). The clonotype comes from a man aged 40-55 years in good health and CMV-seronegative. DNA for the CDR3: TGTGCCGGGGGGTCTGCGAACACCGGGGAGCTGTTTTTT. The encoded protein is CAGGSANTGELFF.